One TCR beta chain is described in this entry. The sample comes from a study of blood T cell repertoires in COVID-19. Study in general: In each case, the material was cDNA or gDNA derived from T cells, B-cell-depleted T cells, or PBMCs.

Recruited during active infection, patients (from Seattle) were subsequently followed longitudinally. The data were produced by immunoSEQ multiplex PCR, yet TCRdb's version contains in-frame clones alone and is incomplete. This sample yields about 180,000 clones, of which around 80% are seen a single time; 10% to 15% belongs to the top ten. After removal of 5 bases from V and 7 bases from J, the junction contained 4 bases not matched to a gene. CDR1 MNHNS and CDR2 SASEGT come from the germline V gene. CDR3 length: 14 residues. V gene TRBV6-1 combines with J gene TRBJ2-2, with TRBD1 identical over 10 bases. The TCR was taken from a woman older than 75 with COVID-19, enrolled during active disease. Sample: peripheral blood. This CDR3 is CASSSTGGLGELFF. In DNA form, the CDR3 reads TGTGCCAGCAGTTCGACAGGGGGCCTCGGGGAGCTGTTTTTT.